These 19 T cell receptor beta chains share one sample of origin, sequenced in a study of patients and donors after allogeneic stem cell transplantation. TCRdb reprocessed the RT-PCR reads via MiXCR and lists one record per CDR3 protein. The table lists about a million distinct CDR3 sequences, roughly 18% of them singletons. Source material: blood, either unsorted or a sorted T cell fraction (not recorded which). The receptors were gathered from a human donor who was either an allogeneic HSCT recipient or a stem cell or donor lymphocyte infusion donor (not recorded which). It is not recorded whose cells these are; they may come from a transplant donor.

This clonotype was recorded a few times. The chain couples TRBV20-1 to TRBJ1-2; a weak D match, TRBD1 (5 bases). The CDR3 sequence is 13 residues long. Germline V gene lookup returns CDR1 DFQATT and CDR2 SNEGSKA (reference sequence). V was clipped by 0 bases and J by 7 bases, with 12 bases between them. This CDR3 is CSAREGPRLGYTF. CDR3 in DNA: TGCAGTGCTAGAGAGGGACCGAGGCTTGGCTACACCTTC.

The chain links TRBV9 to TRBJ2-2, with D unresolved. Per germline, CDR1 SGDLS and CDR2 YYNGEE. V was shortened by 2 bases and J by 2 bases, with 7 bases between the two germline ends. The CDR3 sequence is 14 residues long. As DNA, the CDR3 is TGTGCCAGCAGCGTTGGGGTTAACACCGGGGAGCTGTTTTTT. This encodes CASSVGVNTGELFF. Combining the CDR3 with reference TRBV9 and TRBJ2-2 gives the whole variable domain DSGVTQTPKHLITATGQRVTLRCSPRSGDLSVYWYQQSLDQGLQFLIQYYNGEERAKGNILERFSAQQFPDLHSELNLSSLELGDSALYFCASSVGVNTGELFFGEGSRLTVL.

This chain uses TRBV27 with TRBJ1-2; D may be TRBD1 (6 bases). Germline values: CDR1 MNHEY, CDR2 SMNVEV (reference sequence). This CDR3 is built from 16 residues. V was trimmed by 7 bases and J by 3 bases, leaving 21 bases between them. CDR3 region: CASTPIGGGGYYGYTF. DNA of the CDR3: TGTGCCAGCACCCCGATAGGGGGAGGGGGTTACTATGGCTACACCTTC.

This clonotype was recorded many times. The CDR3 reads CSVGPSTDTQYF. The CDR3 coding sequence is TGCAGCGTTGGGCCCAGCACAGATACGCAGTATTTT. The V and J genes are TRBV29-1 and TRBJ2-3; D gene unclear. The V end was cut by 4 bases, the J end by 0 bases, with 5 bases between. CDR1 and CDR2 from the germline V gene are SQVTM and ANQGSEA. The CDR3 extends over 12 amino acids.

The sample holds a few counts of this clonotype. V gene TRBV7-3 combines with J gene TRBJ1-1; weak D call: TRBD1 (5 bases). The length of the CDR3 is 14 residues. The germline V gene has CDR1 SGHTA and CDR2 FQGTGA. V gave up 2 bases and J gave up 4 bases, with 11 bases separating them. Here the CDR3 DNA reads TGTGCCAGCAGCTTACTGGGACCGAGCACTGAAGCTTTCTTT. Its translation: CASSLLGPSTEAFF.

This sequence joins TRBV6-1 and TRBJ2-2, with 10 bases lining up with TRBD2. The CDR3 runs to 17 residues. Per the germline V gene, CDR1 is MNHNS and CDR2 is SASEGT. Losses at the gene ends were 5 bases for V and 2 bases for J; bases not matched to a gene: 8. The CDR3, as DNA: TGTGCCAGCAGTCTTAGCGGGGGGACACCAAACACCGGGGAGCTGTTTTTT. Translation gives CASSLSGGTPNTGELFF.

This clonotype was detected only a few times. The chain combines TRBV12-3 or TRBV12-4 with TRBJ2-7; D is possibly TRBD2 (6 bases). The CDR3 spans 14 residues. With 8 bases removed from V and 0 bases from J, the gap between germline ends came to 14 bases. CDR3 sequence reads: CASGHGRSSYEQYF. The DNA of the CDR3 is TGTGCCAGCGGGCACGGGAGAAGCTCCTACGAGCAGTACTTC.

The V call is TRBV11-2, the J call TRBJ2-5, with 10 bases fitting TRBD2. Trimming cost V 5 bases and J 4 bases; bases outside gene matches: 7. Germline CDR1 is SGHAT and CDR2 is FQNNGV. CDR3 length: 15 residues. CDR3 protein: CASSPLAGEGETQYF. The CDR3 bases are TGTGCCAGCAGCCCCCTAGCGGGGGAGGGAGAGACCCAGTACTTC.

The V and J genes are TRBV30 and TRBJ2-3; 8 bases agree with TRBD2. Trimming removed 5 bases from V and 3 bases from J; junction bases left unmatched: 10. Looked up from germline, CDR1 is GTSNPN and CDR2 is SVGIG (reference sequence). This CDR3 has 15 amino acids. The CDR3 sequence: CAWHREGRETDTQYF. CDR3 nucleotide sequence: TGTGCCTGGCACCGGGAGGGCCGGGAGACAGATACGCAGTATTTT.

This clonotype has a handful of counts. The chain links TRBV5-1 to TRBJ2-2, with 9 bases lining up with TRBD1. Germline CDR1 is SGHRS and CDR2 is YFSETQ. The CDR3 loop spans 14 amino acids. The V gene end was trimmed by 5 bases and the J gene end by 3 bases; junction bases not matched to a gene: 2. The CDR3 reads CASRQGADTGELFF. The CDR3 nucleotides are TGCGCCAGCAGACAGGGGGCGGACACCGGGGAGCTGTTTTTT.

This chain joins TRBV27 and TRBJ1-4, with D tentatively TRBD1 (6 bases). V dropped 5 bases and J dropped 7 bases, with 17 bases sitting between them. Looked up from germline, CDR1 is MNHEY and CDR2 is SMNVEV (reference sequence). This CDR3 is built from 15 residues. The CDR3 loop reads CASSTLRGQGEKLFF. The CDR3 DNA reads as TGTGCCAGCAGTACCCTCAGGGGTCAGGGTGAAAAACTGTTTTTT.

This chain connects TRBV4-2 to TRBJ1-5, with 7 bases fitting TRBD1. Germline V CDR1 and CDR2: LGHNA, YNFKEQ. V gave up 4 bases and J gave up 3 bases; unmatched junction bases: 9. There are 16 residues in the CDR3. The DNA of the CDR3 is TGTGCCAGCAGCCGGAAGGGGGGACAGAACAATCAGCCCCAGCATTTT. It translates to CASSRKGGQNNQPQHF.

For this clonotype: Germline is not matched at one junction end, which may reflect a read error. The rearrangement links TRBV12-3 or TRBV12-4 to TRBJ2-3; TRBD1 agrees at 8 bases. The CDR3 has 14 amino acids. The CDR3, as DNA: TGTGTCAGCAGCCGACAGGGGAGAGGAGATACGCAGTATTTT. Residues: CVSSRQGRGDTQYF.

This clonotype was picked up a small number of times. This sequence joins TRBV29-1 and TRBJ1-2, with TRBD1 identical over 8 bases. The V and J ends lost 7 bases and 7 bases, in that order; junction bases with no gene match: 11. Germline CDR1 SQVTM, CDR2 ANQGSEA. The CDR3 is 13 residues long. CDR3 amino acids: CSAKDREGLGYTF. The DNA for the CDR3 is TGCAGCGCCAAGGACAGGGAGGGCCTTGGCTACACCTTC.

The chain joins TRBV5-1 to TRBJ2-7, with D uncertain. V dropped 4 bases and J dropped 0 bases, with 11 bases sitting between them. This CDR3 has 14 residues. Germline values: CDR1 SGHRS, CDR2 YFSETQ. Here the CDR3 DNA reads TGCGCCAGCAGCGTAGACACCAACTCCTACGAGCAGTACTTC. Translating it yields CASSVDTNSYEQYF.

This clonotype was seen a handful of times. This chain joins TRBV24-1 and TRBJ2-3; no definite D call. Trimming cost V 3 bases and J 1 base, with 10 bases left between them. The germline gives CDR1 KGHDR, CDR2 SFDVKD. CDR3 length equals 15 residues. The CDR3 sequence is CATSDGSRRTDTQYF. The CDR3 coding sequence is TGTGCCACCAGTGATGGTAGCAGACGCACAGATACGCAGTATTTT.

The chain joins TRBV20-1 to TRBJ1-1; 8 bases are a match to TRBD1. Germline trimming cut 0 bases from V and 1 base from J; bases unmatched to any gene: 4. CDR1 and CDR2 (germline): DFQATT, SNEGSKA (reference sequence). This CDR3 is built from 15 residues. The CDR3 DNA is TGCAGTGCTAGAGAGAGACAGGGGAGGAACACTGAAGCTTTCTTT. Protein product: CSARERQGRNTEAFF.

This sequence joins TRBV2 and TRBJ2-1; no clear D gene. V lost 2 bases, J lost 11 bases, and 10 bases lay in between. CDR3 length: 12 amino acids. Germline V lookup: CDR1 SNHLY, CDR2 FYNNEI. The DNA for the CDR3 is TGTGCCAGCAGTGAAAGTACTCCCCAGCAGTTCTTC. As protein: CASSESTPQQFF.

The chain uses TRBV25-1 and TRBJ2-5; 7 bases match TRBD1. CDR1 is MGHDK, CDR2 SYGVNS, per germline. Trimming cost V 3 bases and J 4 bases; bases outside gene matches: 8. There are 15 residues in the CDR3. The CDR3 sequence is CASSEGQTGRETQYF. Written as DNA, the CDR3 is TGTGCCAGCAGTGAGGGACAGACAGGGCGAGAGACCCAGTACTTC.